What follows describes a single TCR beta chain. What it binds is not known. All of the isolated RNA was reverse transcribed, so expressed TCRB transcripts were sequenced. Assay used: immunoSEQ multiplex PCR; TCRdb lists only in-frame clones, some missing. Of roughly 180,000 clones listed, 7.8% are singletons. This record comes from a study of beta chain features in type 1 diabetes. The germline CDR1 and CDR2 sequences are MDHEN and SYDVKM. This CDR3 spans 17 amino acids. Losses at the gene ends were 6 bases for V and 0 bases for J; bases not matched to a gene: 11. Study-wide findings and caveats: Diminished insertions and augmented deletions at VDJ junctions characterized type 1 diabetes patients. Shortening that was moderate but significant affected the TCRB CDR3s of Type 1 diabetes patients in all four CD4+ subsets.

The chain joins TRBV28 to TRBJ1-3, with TRBD1 identical over 7 bases. This sequence originates from a middle-aged woman with type 1 diabetes. The specimen sequenced was central memory CD4+ T cells from blood. CDR3 region: CASSQPGQTFSGNTIYF. In nucleotides, the CDR3 is TGTGCCAGCAGCCAACCGGGACAGACCTTCTCTGGAAACACCATATATTTT.